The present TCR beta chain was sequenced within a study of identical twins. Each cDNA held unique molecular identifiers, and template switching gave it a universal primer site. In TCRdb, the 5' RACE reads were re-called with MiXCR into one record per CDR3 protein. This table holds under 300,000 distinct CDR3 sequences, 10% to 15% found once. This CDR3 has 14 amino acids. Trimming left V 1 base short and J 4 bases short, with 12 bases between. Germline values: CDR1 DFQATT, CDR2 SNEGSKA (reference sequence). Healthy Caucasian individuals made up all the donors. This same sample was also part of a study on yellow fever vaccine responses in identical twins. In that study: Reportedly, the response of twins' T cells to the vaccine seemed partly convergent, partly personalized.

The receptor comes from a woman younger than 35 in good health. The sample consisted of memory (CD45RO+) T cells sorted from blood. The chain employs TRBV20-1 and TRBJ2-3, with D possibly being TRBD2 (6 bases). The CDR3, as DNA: TGCAGTGCTAGAGGCGGGGCTGGGGCAGATACGCAGTATTTT. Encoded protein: CSARGGAGADTQYF.